This T cell receptor (beta chain) was sequenced for a study of T cell clonality in common variable immunodeficiency (dated by TCRdb to 2015 to 2017). What the authors observed across the whole study: Fewer TCRbeta clones were shared among CVID subjects than among healthy controls (p < 0.0001). According to the authors, figuring out what caused the increased clonality in CVID would require sequencing the repertoires of T cell subpopulations. Reportedly, TCRbeta sequences from CVID had fewer deletions and N-nucleotide insertions, and highly modified clones with 13 or more V deletions were absent from CVID. Despite equal DNA input, controls averaged roughly 84,000 unique sequences per sample versus roughly 32,000 in CVID samples. Increased TCRbeta clonality was found in CVID subjects compared with healthy controls (t-test p = 0.018), with the increase being most characteristic of about a third of subjects. Correlations between repertoire features and clinical complications were limited by patient heterogeneity within the CVID cohort.

The trim is 2 bases for V and 8 bases for J, with a gap of 5 bases between the germline ends. The CDR3 has 11 amino acids, counting the end cysteine and phenylalanine. The DNA shown is the part of the CDR3 that was read: 24 bases, in frame from base 1. CDR1 and CDR2 are drawn from the germline V gene: SGHDT, YYEEEE. At least ten counts were recorded for this clone. Its antigen target is currently unknown. The read terminates 3 residues ahead of where the CDR3 ends, so the germline J gene completes it. Equivalent amounts of genomic DNA from CVID and control samples were used as sequencing input. For every sample, a 60 bp segment covering the rearranged TCRbeta CDR3 region was amplified and then sequenced. TCRbeta amplification used the immunoSEQ assay, a bias-corrected multiplex PCR with high-throughput sequencing. The study's processing was this. Every unique nucleotide sequence counted as a clone and was annotated with V, D and J genes, copy number and frequency. Sequences were labeled productive if in frame, and non-productive if out of frame or containing stop codons. Clonality was calculated from Shannon's entropy as previously described. Mean CDR3 Kyte-Doolittle hydropathy was derived from the predicted amino acid sequences of productive clones. The R hclust function was used to hierarchically cluster scaled V gene usage with Manhattan distance and complete linkage. Clone sharing by CDR3 amino acid sequence was assessed by resampling 12 repertoires per group over 100 rounds. The repertoires were searched for 55 to 75 published EBV-specific and roughly 240 published CMV-specific TCRbeta sequences. After two CVID samples that produced fewer than 10,000 sequences were dropped from the analysis, 42 CVID repertoires remained. Not all clones reach the TCRdb copy of this immuneACCESS table, which keeps in-frame sequences only. Checked studies attribute under half of the gap to unresolved V genes and leave the rest unexplained. That table is the source of V, J and clone size, and D and trimming were worked out from the DNA. For this sample, over 35,000 clones appear and none is a singleton. The biggest ten clones account for about 0.68% of the sample.

Both CVID patients and healthy controls were predominantly of Caucasian heritage. Heparinized peripheral whole blood samples of roughly 5 to 9 ml were obtained from each donor. TCRbeta CDR3 repertoires were sequenced from genomic DNA of adults with common variable immune deficiency (CVID) and healthy adult controls. The control group comprised 22 healthy adult volunteers, roughly 12 female and about ten male, aged about 20 to 70 years with a mean age of around 37. Diluted blood was density-centrifuged over Hypaque 1077 or Ficoll-Paque to isolate peripheral blood mononuclear cells. Genomic DNA was obtained from unsorted mononuclear cells using either Qiagen column purification or a centrifugation-based method.

Sequencing input: peripheral blood mononuclear cells. The chain employs TRBV5-6 and TRBJ2-1; the D gene identity is not certain. The receptor comes from a person aged 18 to 70 in good health. The CDR3 loop reads CASSFLDEQFF. Partial CDR3 DNA: TGTGCCAGCAGCTTCCTTGATGAG. Full variable domain (CDR3 extended with the reference TRBV5-6 and TRBJ2-1 proteins): DAGVTQSPTHLIKTRGQQVTLRCSPKSGHDTVSWYQQALGQGPQFIFQYYEEEERQRGNFPDRFSGHQFPNYSSELNVNALLLGDSALYLCASSFLDEQFFGPGTRLTVL.